Shown below are 29 T cell receptor beta chains from a single sample sequenced in a study of blood T cell repertoires in COVID-19. Method: immunoSEQ multiplex PCR; TCRdb's copy keeps in-frame clones and lacks some. The sample has about 270,000 clones, 81% seen once. Sequenced material: peripheral blood. Source of these receptors: an older woman with active or convalescent COVID-19.

V gene TRBV18 combines with J gene TRBJ1-4; no firm D call. The CDR3 consists of 17 residues. V was clipped by 3 bases and J by 0 bases, with 14 bases between them. CDR1 and CDR2 from the germline V gene are KGHSH and LQKENI. Here the CDR3 reads CASSPTIVRSTNEKLFF. In DNA form, the CDR3 reads TGTGCCAGCTCACCTACAATCGTACGCTCAACTAATGAAAAACTGTTTTTT.

The chain joins TRBV7-2 to TRBJ1-3; unclear D gene. This CDR3 is built from 17 residues. Trimming took 3 bases from V and 0 from J, leaving 15 bases between them. CDR1 is SGHTA and CDR2 is FQGNSA in the germline V gene. CDR3 region: CASSFRWSPSSGNTIYF. The CDR3 DNA is TGTGCCAGCAGCTTTAGATGGAGCCCGAGCTCTGGAAACACCATATATTTT.

In this sample, this clone turned up once. The V and J genes are TRBV27 and TRBJ1-1; 7 bases are shared with TRBD1. V shed 5 bases, J shed 6 bases, and the junction held 6 bases outside the gene matches. This CDR3 is 13 amino acids long. The germline V gene has CDR1 MNHEY and CDR2 SMNVEV (reference sequence). The CDR3 protein is CASSLDRVAEAFF. The CDR3, as DNA: TGTGCCAGCAGTCTCGACAGGGTCGCTGAAGCTTTCTTT.

As DNA, the CDR3 is TGTGCCAGCAGTGTTTGGGTATCCGCGGGGCTGTTTTTT. Translated: CASSVWVSAGLFF. The chain has TRBV2 and TRBJ2-2; a weak D match, TRBD2 (5 bases). Germline lookup yields CDR1 SNHLY and CDR2 FYNNEI. The CDR3 consists of 13 residues. Trimming left V 4 bases short and J 13 bases short, with 16 bases between.

V and J are TRBV24-1 and TRBJ2-2; TRBD1 agrees at 8 bases. The V and J ends lost 4 bases and 2 bases, in that order; junction bases with no gene match: 8. Per germline, CDR1 KGHDR and CDR2 SFDVKD. The CDR3 is 17 residues long. CDR3 bases: TGTGCCACCAGTGACCATCGGACAGGGATAAACACCGGGGAGCTGTTTTTT. Amino acids: CATSDHRTGINTGELFF.

This clone was recorded only once. The chain combines TRBV19 with TRBJ1-5; perhaps TRBD1 as D (6 bases). The CDR3 consists of 14 residues. From germline, CDR1 is LNHDA and CDR2 SQIVND (reference sequence). V was cut by 3 bases and J by 7 bases, with 13 bases left in between. CDR3 loop: CASSIPGEGQPQHF. CDR3 sequence (DNA): TGTGCCAGTAGTATTCCAGGGGAGGGACAGCCCCAGCATTTT.

V usage is TRBV7-2 and J usage is TRBJ2-7, with 8 nucleotides matching TRBD2. Per the germline V gene, CDR1 is SGHTA and CDR2 is FQGNSA. CDR3 size: 15 residues. The trim removed 2 bases at V and 6 bases at J, leaving 9 bases unmatched. In DNA, the CDR3 is TGTGCCAGCAGCTTAACCGGCGGGGGGCTCTCCGAGCAGTACTTC. It is translated as CASSLTGGGLSEQYF.

This clone was counted a few times. The chain couples TRBV10-3 to TRBJ2-3; 15 bases align to TRBD2. The CDR3 is 17 amino acids. With 8 bases clipped from V and 3 bases from J, the junction kept 9 bases outside the gene matches. CDR1 and CDR2 (germline): ENHRY, SYGVKD. The CDR3 reads CAIQSGTSGGRTDTQYF. The DNA of the CDR3 is TGTGCCATCCAATCCGGGACTAGCGGGGGGAGGACAGATACGCAGTATTTT.

This chain joins TRBV5-4 and TRBJ2-7; a possible D gene is TRBD1 (5 bases). There are 16 residues in the CDR3. Trimming cost V 4 bases and J 9 bases, with 26 bases left between them. Germline lookup yields CDR1 SGHNT and CDR2 YYREEE (reference sequence). The DNA for the CDR3 is TGTGCCAGCAGCAACCGACAGCACCACGCAACGGACGGGCAGTACTTC. Protein sequence: CASSNRQHHATDGQYF.

J is TRBJ2-1 and V is TRBV11-3; D possibly corresponds to TRBD2 (6 bases). Germline V gives CDR1 SGHNT, CDR2 YENEEA. The CDR3 has 14 residues. Trimming left V 1 base short and J 8 bases short, with 12 bases between. The CDR3 region is CASSLGGGFDEQFF. The CDR3 DNA follows: TGTGCCAGCAGCTTAGGTGGAGGGTTCGATGAGCAGTTCTTC.

The chain links TRBV19 to TRBJ2-7; no reliable D call. The CDR3 extends over 13 amino acids. With 6 bases removed from V and 3 bases from J, the gap between germline ends came to 12 bases. Germline lookup yields CDR1 LNHDA and CDR2 SQIVND (reference sequence). The CDR3 DNA reads TGTGCCAGTAGCACGACACCCCGCTACGAGCAGTACTTC. It yields the protein CASSTTPRYEQYF.

J is TRBJ2-7 and V is TRBV11-2; 11 bases map to TRBD1. With V trimmed by 8 bases and J by 4 bases, 4 bases remained unmatched. The CDR3 length is 13 residues. CDR1 is SGHAT, CDR2 FQNNGV, per germline. CDR3 residues: CASRDRGSYEQYF. CDR3 in DNA: TGTGCCAGCCGGGACAGGGGGTCTTACGAGCAGTACTTC.

The genes are TRBV12-5 and TRBJ1-2; tentatively, D is TRBD1 (6 bases). V was trimmed by 0 bases and J by 8 bases, leaving 43 bases between them. The CDR3 has 24 amino acids. Per the germline V gene, CDR1 is LGHNT and CDR2 is FRNRAP. The CDR3 nucleotides are TGTGCTAGTGGTTTGGTACTAATTCCCCGGGGACAAGAGGGTGCGGGCAGGAGGCAACGCGGCTACACCTTC. It translates to CASGLVLIPRGQEGAGRRQRGYTF.

The rearrangement links TRBV6-5 to TRBJ1-5, with D perhaps TRBD1 (6 bases). Germline assignment: CDR1 MNHEY and CDR2 SVGAGI. This CDR3 is built from 16 residues. V was pared by 2 bases and J by 2 bases, with 13 bases between. The CDR3 DNA reads TGTGCCAGCAGTTACGGCGGGGGCGGGGGCAATCAGCCCCAGCATTTT. Translated, it gives CASSYGGGGGNQPQHF.

This chain connects TRBV7-9 to TRBJ1-2; 8 bases are a match to TRBD1. Per germline, CDR1 SEHNR and CDR2 FQNEAQ (reference sequence). J was trimmed by 8 bases and V by 3 bases; bases with no gene match: 5. CDR3 length: 13 residues. This chain's CDR3 is CASSLNDRGGYTF. CDR3 sequence (DNA): TGTGCCAGCAGCTTGAACGACAGGGGCGGCTACACCTTC.

The sample holds one count of this clone. The rearrangement uses TRBV10-3 and TRBJ2-2; 12 bases are shared with TRBD1. V was clipped by 6 bases and J by 5 bases; unmatched bases: 4. The CDR3 spans 15 residues. The V gene's germline CDR1 is ENHRY and CDR2 SYGVKD. CDR3 sequence reads: CAIRPGQGATGELFF. CDR3 DNA sequence: TGTGCCATCAGGCCGGGACAGGGGGCGACCGGGGAGCTGTTTTTT.

The rearrangement joins TRBV18 to TRBJ1-2; D possibly corresponds to TRBD1 (6 bases). The V gene's germline CDR1 is KGHSH and CDR2 LQKENI. V lost 2 bases and J 1 base, leaving 17 bases between the germline ends. CDR3 length: 17 amino acids. CDR3 loop: CASSPTGLGEINYGYTF. CDR3 nucleotide sequence: TGTGCCAGCTCACCAACAGGGCTAGGGGAGATTAACTATGGCTACACCTTC.

The rearrangement links TRBV7-3 to TRBJ2-5; 7 bases are a match to TRBD1. After removal of 5 bases from V and 5 bases from J, the junction contained 5 bases not matched to a gene. Germline-derived CDR1 and CDR2 are SGHTA and FQGTGA. CDR3 length: 13 residues. In DNA form, the CDR3 reads TGTGCCAGCAGCCCGACAGGGAGCGAGACCCAGTACTTC. It encodes CASSPTGSETQYF.

This chain uses TRBV12-3 or TRBV12-4 with TRBJ1-5; D unresolved. The ends were cut back, 6 bases at V and 4 bases at J, with 10 bases in the middle. The CDR3 extends over 13 amino acids. The CDR3 reads CASSPTSNQPQHF. The DNA for the CDR3 is TGTGCCAGCAGCCCAACAAGTAATCAGCCCCAGCATTTT.

The J gene is TRBJ1-1, the V gene TRBV5-6; D remains ambiguous. Trimming pared 3 bases from V and 6 bases from J, leaving 9 bases between. This CDR3 has 12 residues. Per germline, CDR1 SGHDT and CDR2 YYEEEE. CDR3 sequence reads: CASSSGGAEAFF. CDR3 sequence (DNA): TGTGCCAGCAGCTCGGGAGGCGCTGAAGCTTTCTTT.

J is TRBJ1-1 and V is TRBV29-1, with D unclear. The CDR3 loop spans 13 amino acids. CDR1 is SQVTM and CDR2 is ANQGSEA in the germline V gene. V was shortened by 5 bases and J by 3 bases, with 13 bases between the two germline ends. The CDR3 nucleotides are TGCAGCGTTCGAGAGGGTTGGGACACTGAAGCTTTCTTT. Its translation is CSVREGWDTEAFF.

The chain is built from TRBV5-1 and TRBJ2-1; TRBD2 matches at 7 bases. The J segment lost 2 bases and the V segment lost 4 bases, leaving 6 bases of the junction unmatched. This CDR3 has 15 amino acids. The V gene's germline CDR1 is SGHRS and CDR2 YFSETQ. The CDR3 here is CASSISGAPYNEQFF. CDR3 sequence (DNA): TGCGCCAGCAGCATAAGCGGGGCCCCCTACAATGAGCAGTTCTTC.

The rearrangement joins TRBV6-2 or TRBV6-3 to TRBJ1-4; TRBD1 matches at 7 bases. V trimming: 0 bases; J trimming: 7 bases; junction bases outside the gene matches: 5. CDR3 size: 15 residues. CDR1 and CDR2 (germline): MNHEY, SVGEGT. The CDR3 DNA sequence: TGTGCCAGCAGTTACTCGGAGACAGGGCCTGAAAAACTGTTTTTT. As protein: CASSYSETGPEKLFF.

V gene TRBV4-2 combines with J gene TRBJ2-7; 8 nucleotides match TRBD2. V shed 2 bases, J shed 2 bases, and the junction held 5 bases outside the gene matches. Germline CDR1 reads LGHNA; CDR2 reads YNFKEQ. The CDR3 covers 15 residues. In DNA form, the CDR3 reads TGTGCCAGCAGCCAAATGGCGGGGGGCCCCTACGAGCAGTACTTC. Its translation: CASSQMAGGPYEQYF.

The chain is built from TRBV9 and TRBJ1-2, with D possibly TRBD1 on 5 matching bases. CDR3 length equals 13 residues. V lost 3 bases, J lost 3 bases, and 9 bases lay in between. The V gene's germline CDR1 is SGDLS and CDR2 YYNGEE. The CDR3: CASSAGGDYGYTF. CDR3 coding DNA: TGTGCCAGCAGCGCGGGAGGGGACTATGGCTACACCTTC.

The genes are TRBV3-1 (or the pseudogene TRBV3-2) and TRBJ2-1; 12 bases match TRBD2. Germline CDR1 is LGHDT and CDR2 is YNNKEL (reference sequence). V lost 0 bases to trimming and J lost 8 bases; unmatched junction nucleotides: 8. The CDR3 totals 17 residues. CDR3 loop: CASSQDIGLAGTYEQFF. CDR3 DNA sequence: TGTGCCAGCAGCCAAGATATAGGACTAGCGGGGACGTATGAGCAGTTCTTC.

This clone is a singleton in its sample. CDR3 protein: CASSVIREVEAFF. CDR3 DNA sequence: TGTGCCAGCAGCGTGATCAGGGAAGTGGAAGCTTTCTTT. The V and J genes are TRBV9 and TRBJ1-1; maybe TRBD1 (5 bases). There are 13 residues in the CDR3. Germline V lookup: CDR1 SGDLS, CDR2 YYNGEE. V was shortened by 2 bases and J by 8 bases, with 13 bases between the two germline ends.

The V gene is TRBV5-1, the J gene TRBJ2-7; D is perhaps TRBD2 (5 bases). In germline, CDR1 is SGHRS, CDR2 YFSETQ. Trimming left V 4 bases short and J 4 bases short, with 18 bases between. This CDR3 comprises 15 residues. CDR3 sequence: CASSGPRDGSYEQYF. CDR3 coding DNA: TGCGCCAGCAGCGGCCCCCGGGATGGCTCTTACGAGCAGTACTTC.

V gene TRBV9 combines with J gene TRBJ2-3; the match to TRBD1 covers 7 bases. Germline assignment: CDR1 SGDLS and CDR2 YYNGEE. The CDR3 spans 13 residues. With V trimmed by 3 bases and J by 11 bases, 9 bases remained unmatched. CDR3: CASSADSGTEQYF. The CDR3 DNA reads as TGTGCCAGCAGCGCAGACTCCGGGACAGAGCAGTATTTT.